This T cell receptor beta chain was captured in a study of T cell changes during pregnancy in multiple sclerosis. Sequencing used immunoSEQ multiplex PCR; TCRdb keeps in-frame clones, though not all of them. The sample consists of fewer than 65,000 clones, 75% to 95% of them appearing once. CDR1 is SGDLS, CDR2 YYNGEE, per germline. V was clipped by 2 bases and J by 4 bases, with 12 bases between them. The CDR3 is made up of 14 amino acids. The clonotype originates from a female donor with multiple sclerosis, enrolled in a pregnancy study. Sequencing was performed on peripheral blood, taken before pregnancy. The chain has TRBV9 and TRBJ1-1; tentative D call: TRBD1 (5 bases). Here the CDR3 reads CASSVSGSVTEAFF. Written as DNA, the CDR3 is TGTGCCAGCAGCGTTTCAGGGTCGGTCACTGAAGCTTTCTTT.